This T cell receptor (beta chain) was sequenced for a study of cytotoxic CD8 clonotypes in ibrutinib-treated CLL. The study's findings and limits: Starting clonality was above that of age-matched healthy donors and tracked circulating CD8+ T-cell counts.

Some clones are missing from TCRdb's copy, which holds only in-frame ones; the method was immunoSEQ multiplex PCR. The data hold about 50,000 clones, with around 52% observed a single time. Trimming took 4 bases from V and 2 from J; bases not matched to a gene: 5. The germline CDR1 and CDR2 sequences are SGHRS and YFSETQ. This CDR3 comprises 14 residues. This clone was seen only once. Its specificity is not known. The chain links TRBV5-1 to TRBJ1-2, with TRBD1 matching over 7 bases. Sequences were derived from PBMCs, sampled after 24 months of ibrutinib treatment. This receptor was identified in a human donor with chronic lymphocytic leukemia. In nucleotides, the CDR3 is TGCGCCAGCAGCAGGGACAGTCTAAACTATGGCTACACCTTC. This sequence encodes CASSRDSLNYGYTF.